These T cell receptor beta chains were read from a single sample in a study of blood T cell repertoires in COVID-19. The repertoire was sequenced with immunoSEQ multiplex PCR; TCRdb's copy has only in-frame clones and lacks some. Found here are some 320,000 clones, about 85% of them singletons; the top ten hold 1.5% to 2%. The material sequenced was PBMCs or T cells enriched from blood (not recorded which). All receptors come from a woman under 40 who had been exposed to COVID-19. CDR3s include the opening cysteine and the closing phenylalanine or tryptophan. D genes are given only for firm matches. The size of a clone is reported for some rows only, either as once, few or many, or as a class for expanded clones.

D gene: TRBD1
J gene: TRBJ1-1
V gene: TRBV7-9
clone size: many
CDR3 protein: CASSFSTGFGAEAFF
CDR3 DNA: TGTGCCAGCAGCTTTTCGACAGGGTTCGGGGCTGAAGCTTTCTTT

D gene: NA
J gene: TRBJ1-4
V gene: TRBV9
clone size: NA
CDR3 protein: CASCRTATNEKLFF
CDR3 DNA: TGTGCCAGCTGTCGAACGGCAACTAATGAAAAACTGTTTTTT

D gene: NA
J gene: TRBJ2-7
V gene: TRBV6-5
clone size: NA
CDR3 protein: CASTLREQTYEQYF
CDR3 DNA: TGTGCCAGCACCCTCCGGGAACAGACCTACGAGCAGTACTTC

D gene: TRBD1
J gene: TRBJ1-4
V gene: TRBV6-2/TRBV6-3
clone size: NA
CDR3 protein: CASSYSARGRWSEKLFF
CDR3 DNA: TGTGCCAGCAGTTATTCGGCCAGGGGGCGTTGGTCTGAAAAACTGTTTTTT

D gene: TRBD2
J gene: TRBJ2-7
V gene: TRBV7-9
clone size: NA
CDR3 protein: CASSPGLPPYEQYF
CDR3 DNA: TGTGCCAGCAGCCCGGGACTACCTCCCTACGAGCAGTACTTC

D gene: TRBD2
J gene: TRBJ2-1
V gene: TRBV2
clone size: NA
CDR3 protein: CASSVLAGDEQFF
CDR3 DNA: TGTGCCAGCAGTGTCCTAGCGGGAGATGAGCAGTTCTTC

D gene: TRBD1
J gene: TRBJ1-1
V gene: TRBV11-2
clone size: NA
CDR3 protein: CASSPRTGAFF
CDR3 DNA: TGTGCCAGCAGCCCTCGGACAGGAGCTTTCTTT

D gene: TRBD2
J gene: TRBJ2-3
V gene: TRBV4-2
clone size: NA
CDR3 protein: CASSPELAGGPPPDTQYF
CDR3 DNA: TGTGCCAGCAGCCCCGAACTAGCGGGAGGCCCCCCGCCAGATACGCAGTATTTT

D gene: TRBD1
J gene: TRBJ1-5
V gene: TRBV19
clone size: NA
CDR3 protein: CASVSPGGGSNQPQHF
CDR3 DNA: TGTGCCAGTGTAAGCCCAGGGGGCGGGAGCAATCAGCCCCAGCATTTT

D gene: NA
J gene: TRBJ2-1
V gene: TRBV5-1
clone size: NA
CDR3 protein: CASTGLGYEQFF
CDR3 DNA: TGCGCCAGCACCGGACTGGGATACGAGCAGTTCTTC

D gene: NA
J gene: TRBJ2-1
V gene: TRBV5-1
clone size: few
CDR3 protein: CASSSRTGNGEQFF
CDR3 DNA: TGCGCCAGCAGCTCCAGGACGGGGAACGGTGAGCAGTTCTTC

D gene: NA
J gene: TRBJ1-6
V gene: TRBV11-2
clone size: NA
CDR3 protein: CASSLKENSPLHF
CDR3 DNA: TGTGCCAGCAGCTTAAAGGAGAATTCACCCCTCCACTTT

D gene: TRBD2
J gene: TRBJ2-5
V gene: TRBV30
clone size: NA
CDR3 protein: CAWSWGSGRTQETQYF
CDR3 DNA: TGTGCCTGGAGTTGGGGTAGCGGGAGGACCCAAGAGACCCAGTACTTC

D gene: TRBD1
J gene: TRBJ2-7
V gene: TRBV2
clone size: many
CDR3 protein: CASSETGGSFKQYF
CDR3 DNA: TGTGCCAGCAGTGAAACAGGGGGAAGTTTTAAGCAGTACTTC

D gene: TRBD1
J gene: TRBJ1-6
V gene: TRBV9
clone size: NA
CDR3 protein: CASSVGTGNPPLHF
CDR3 DNA: TGTGCCAGCAGCGTAGGGACAGGGAATCCACCCCTCCACTTT

D gene: NA
J gene: TRBJ1-6
V gene: TRBV2
clone size: NA
CDR3 protein: CASIIRAEGSPLHF
CDR3 DNA: TGTGCCAGCATTATCAGGGCAGAAGGTTCACCCCTCCACTTT

D gene: NA
J gene: TRBJ2-1
V gene: TRBV10-1
clone size: NA
CDR3 protein: CASSEGTRSLNEQFF
CDR3 DNA: TGCGCCAGCAGTGAGGGGACTCGTTCACTCAATGAGCAGTTCTTC

D gene: NA
J gene: TRBJ2-2
V gene: TRBV5-4
clone size: NA
CDR3 protein: CASSLSGGFTGELFF
CDR3 DNA: TGTGCCAGCAGCTTGTCTGGAGGGTTCACCGGGGAGCTGTTTTTT

D gene: TRBD1
J gene: TRBJ1-1
V gene: TRBV5-1
clone size: NA
CDR3 protein: CASSPTGSSATEAFF
CDR3 DNA: TGCGCCAGCAGCCCGACAGGGTCTTCCGCCACTGAAGCTTTCTTT

D gene: TRBD2
J gene: TRBJ2-7
V gene: TRBV9
clone size: NA
CDR3 protein: CASSAGGTSYEQYF
CDR3 DNA: TGTGCCAGCAGCGCGGGCGGGACTAGCTACGAGCAGTACTTC

D gene: NA
J gene: TRBJ2-1
V gene: TRBV6-2/TRBV6-3
clone size: NA
CDR3 protein: CASSYRFGFEGEQFF
CDR3 DNA: TGTGCCAGCAGTTACAGGTTCGGGTTTGAGGGCGAGCAGTTCTTC

D gene: NA
J gene: TRBJ1-2
V gene: TRBV9
clone size: NA
CDR3 protein: CASSVGLGRDYGYTF
CDR3 DNA: TGTGCCAGCAGCGTAGGTCTGGGCAGGGACTATGGCTACACCTTC

D gene: TRBD1
J gene: TRBJ1-3
V gene: TRBV14
clone size: NA
CDR3 protein: CATRTGVGNTIYF
CDR3 DNA: TGTGCCACCCGGACAGGGGTGGGAAACACCATATATTTT

D gene: TRBD2
J gene: TRBJ2-2
V gene: TRBV9
clone size: once
CDR3 protein: CASTGRSAAGGLGVGSGELFF
CDR3 DNA: TGTGCCAGCACCGGGCGAAGTGCAGCGGGGGGGCTAGGTGTAGGCTCCGGGGAGCTGTTTTTT

D gene: NA
J gene: TRBJ1-2
V gene: TRBV29-1
clone size: few
CDR3 protein: CSAHPGGGHGYTF
CDR3 DNA: TGCAGCGCCCACCCCGGGGGGGGTCATGGCTACACCTTC

D gene: NA
J gene: TRBJ2-5
V gene: TRBV28
clone size: NA
CDR3 protein: CASSFGQQETQYF
CDR3 DNA: TGTGCCAGCAGTTTTGGACAGCAAGAGACCCAGTACTTC

D gene: NA
J gene: TRBJ2-1
V gene: TRBV5-4
clone size: NA
CDR3 protein: CASGYRERTYNEQFF
CDR3 DNA: TGTGCCAGCGGATACCGGGAGCGCACCTACAATGAGCAGTTCTTC

D gene: NA
J gene: TRBJ1-2
V gene: TRBV6-6
clone size: NA
CDR3 protein: CASSGRVQSYGYTF
CDR3 DNA: TGTGCCAGCAGTGGCAGGGTTCAAAGCTATGGCTACACCTTC

D gene: TRBD2
J gene: TRBJ2-5
V gene: TRBV19
clone size: NA
CDR3 protein: CAGGTRGTQYF
CDR3 DNA: TGTGCCGGAGGGACTAGGGGGACCCAGTACTTC

D gene: NA
J gene: TRBJ2-2
V gene: TRBV6-6
clone size: NA
CDR3 protein: CASSLSRAPGELFF
CDR3 DNA: TGTGCCAGCAGCCTCTCCAGGGCCCCCGGGGAGCTGTTTTTT

D gene: TRBD1
J gene: TRBJ2-1
V gene: TRBV27
clone size: NA
CDR3 protein: CASSPPTGVPYNEQFF
CDR3 DNA: TGTGCCAGCAGTCCCCCGACAGGGGTCCCCTACAATGAGCAGTTCTTC